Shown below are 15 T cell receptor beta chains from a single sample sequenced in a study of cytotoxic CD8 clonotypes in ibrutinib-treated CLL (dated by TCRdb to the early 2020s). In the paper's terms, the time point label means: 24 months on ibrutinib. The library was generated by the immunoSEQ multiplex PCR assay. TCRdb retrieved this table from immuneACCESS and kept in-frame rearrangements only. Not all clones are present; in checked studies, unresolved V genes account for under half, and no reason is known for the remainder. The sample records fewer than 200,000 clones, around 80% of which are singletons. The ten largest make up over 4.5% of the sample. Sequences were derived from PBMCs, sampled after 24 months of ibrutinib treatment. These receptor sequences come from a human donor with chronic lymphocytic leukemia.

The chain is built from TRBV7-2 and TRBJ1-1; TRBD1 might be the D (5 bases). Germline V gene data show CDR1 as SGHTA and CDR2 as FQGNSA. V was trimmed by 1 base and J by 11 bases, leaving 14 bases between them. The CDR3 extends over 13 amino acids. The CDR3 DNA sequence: TGTGCCAGCAGCTTAGGAGGGAGTTGGGGCGCTTTCTTT. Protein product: CASSLGGSWGAFF.

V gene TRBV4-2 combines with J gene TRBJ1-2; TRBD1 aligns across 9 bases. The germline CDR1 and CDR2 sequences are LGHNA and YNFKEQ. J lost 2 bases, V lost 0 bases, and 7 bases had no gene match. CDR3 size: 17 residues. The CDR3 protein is CASSQEGWTGDNYGYTF. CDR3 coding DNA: TGTGCCAGCAGCCAAGAGGGATGGACAGGGGACAACTATGGCTACACCTTC.

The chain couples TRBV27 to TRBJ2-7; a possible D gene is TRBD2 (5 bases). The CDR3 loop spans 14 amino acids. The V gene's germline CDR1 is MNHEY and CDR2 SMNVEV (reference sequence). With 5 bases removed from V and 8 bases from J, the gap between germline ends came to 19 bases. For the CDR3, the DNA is TGTGCCAGCAGTCCCCAGGAGGAAGGGATCAAGCAGTACTTC. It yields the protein CASSPQEEGIKQYF.

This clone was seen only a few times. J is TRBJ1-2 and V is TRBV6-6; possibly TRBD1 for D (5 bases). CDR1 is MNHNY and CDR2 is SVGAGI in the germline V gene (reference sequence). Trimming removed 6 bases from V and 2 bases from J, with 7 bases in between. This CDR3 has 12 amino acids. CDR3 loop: CASRQENYGYTF. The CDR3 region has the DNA TGTGCCAGCAGACAGGAGAACTATGGCTACACCTTC.

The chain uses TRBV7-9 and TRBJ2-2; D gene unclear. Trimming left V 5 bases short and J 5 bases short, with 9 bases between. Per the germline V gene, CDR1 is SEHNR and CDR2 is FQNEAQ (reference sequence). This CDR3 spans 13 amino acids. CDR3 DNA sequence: TGTGCCAGCAGCACCACAGAGACCGGGGAGCTGTTTTTT. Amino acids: CASSTTETGELFF.

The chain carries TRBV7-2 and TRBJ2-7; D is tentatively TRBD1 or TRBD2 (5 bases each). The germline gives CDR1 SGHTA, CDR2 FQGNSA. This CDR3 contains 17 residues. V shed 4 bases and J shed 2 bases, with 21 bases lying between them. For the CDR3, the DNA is TGTGCCAGCAGCTACGGGACGATAGGTTTAATCCCCTACGAGCAGTACTTC. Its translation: CASSYGTIGLIPYEQYF.

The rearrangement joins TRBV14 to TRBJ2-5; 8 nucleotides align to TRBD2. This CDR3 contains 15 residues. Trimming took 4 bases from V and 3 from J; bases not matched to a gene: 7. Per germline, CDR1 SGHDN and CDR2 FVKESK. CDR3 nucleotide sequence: TGTGCCAGCAGCCCAGCGGGAGTTAGGAAAGAGACCCAGTACTTC. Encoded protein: CASSPAGVRKETQYF.

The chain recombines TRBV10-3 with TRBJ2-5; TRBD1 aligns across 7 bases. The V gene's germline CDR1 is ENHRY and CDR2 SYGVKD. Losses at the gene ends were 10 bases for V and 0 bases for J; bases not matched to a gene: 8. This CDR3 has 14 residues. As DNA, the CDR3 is TGTGCCACTTTGGGGACAGAGTACCAAGAGACCCAGTACTTC. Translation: CATLGTEYQETQYF.

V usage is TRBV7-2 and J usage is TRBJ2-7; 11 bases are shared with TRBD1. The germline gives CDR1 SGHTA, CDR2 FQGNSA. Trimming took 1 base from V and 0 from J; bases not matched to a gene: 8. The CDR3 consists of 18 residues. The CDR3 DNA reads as TGTGCCAGCAGCTTAGTCGGACAGGGGGCAAGGGTCTCCTACGAGCAGTACTTC. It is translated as CASSLVGQGARVSYEQYF.

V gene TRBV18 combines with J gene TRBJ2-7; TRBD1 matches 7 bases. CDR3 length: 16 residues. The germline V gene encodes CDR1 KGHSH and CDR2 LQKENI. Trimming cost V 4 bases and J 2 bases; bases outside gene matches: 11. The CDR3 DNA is TGTGCCAGCTCACTCATCGCTCTCGGACAGGCCTACGAGCAGTACTTC. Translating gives CASSLIALGQAYEQYF.

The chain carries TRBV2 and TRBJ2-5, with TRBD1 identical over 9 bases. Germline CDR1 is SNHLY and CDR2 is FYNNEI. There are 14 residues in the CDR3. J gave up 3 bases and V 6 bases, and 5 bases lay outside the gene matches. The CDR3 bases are TGTGCCAGCAGGATACAGGGGGCCGAAGAGACCCAGTACTTC. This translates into CASRIQGAEETQYF.

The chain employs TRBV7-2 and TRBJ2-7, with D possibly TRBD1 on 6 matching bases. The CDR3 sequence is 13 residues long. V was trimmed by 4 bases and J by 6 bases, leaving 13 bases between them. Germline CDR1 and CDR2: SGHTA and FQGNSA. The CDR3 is CASSSGRGGEQYF. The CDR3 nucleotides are TGTGCCAGCAGCTCCGGGCGAGGGGGCGAGCAGTACTTC.

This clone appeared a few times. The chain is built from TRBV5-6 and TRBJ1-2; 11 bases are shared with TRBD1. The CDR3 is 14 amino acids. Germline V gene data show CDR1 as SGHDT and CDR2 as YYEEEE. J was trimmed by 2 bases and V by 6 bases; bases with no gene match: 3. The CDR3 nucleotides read TGTGCCAGCAACAGGGACAGGGGGAACTATGGCTACACCTTC. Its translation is CASNRDRGNYGYTF.

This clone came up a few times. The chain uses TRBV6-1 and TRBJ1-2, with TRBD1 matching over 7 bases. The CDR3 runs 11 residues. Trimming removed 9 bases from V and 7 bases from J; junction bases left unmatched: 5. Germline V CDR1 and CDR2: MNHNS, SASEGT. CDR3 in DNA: TGTGCCAGGTATACAGGGGTTGGCTACACCTTC. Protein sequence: CARYTGVGYTF.

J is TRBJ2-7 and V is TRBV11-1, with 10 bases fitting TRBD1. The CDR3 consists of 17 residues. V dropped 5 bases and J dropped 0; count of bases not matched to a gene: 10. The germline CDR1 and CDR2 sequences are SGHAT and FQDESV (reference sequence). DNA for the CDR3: TGTGCCAGCAGCCGGACAGGGGGAGGCACTAGCTCCTACGAGCAGTACTTC. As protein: CASSRTGGGTSSYEQYF.